The rows below give T cell receptor beta chains drawn from one sample of a study of graft-versus-host responses after intestinal transplantation. The protocol was immunoSEQ multiplex PCR, while the TCRdb copy is restricted to in-frame clones and leaves out a portion. This table has 75,000 to 100,000 clones, around 90% appearing once. The sample was PBMCs, taken about 440 days after intestinal transplant. These receptors originate from a human patient who received an intestinal transplant, so some T cells may come from the graft donor. Each CDR3 is given with its conserved first and last residue. The D gene is left open where the match is weak. Not every row has a clone size; where given, it reads once, few, many or a size class.

V gene	J gene	clone size	D gene	CDR3 DNA	CDR3 protein
TRBV6-5	TRBJ2-7	.	.	TGTGCCAGCACCCCTCCGGGACGGCGGAACGAGCAGTACTTC	CASTPPGRRNEQYF
TRBV6-5	TRBJ1-6	.	TRBD1	TGTGCCAGCAGTTCGACAGGGAGCTCCTATAATTCACCCCTCCACTTT	CASSSTGSSYNSPLHF
TRBV29-1	TRBJ1-1	once	.	TGCAGCGTTCCCCAGGGCACTGAAGCTTTCTTT	CSVPQGTEAFF
TRBV7-9	TRBJ2-7	.	TRBD2	TGTGCCATCAATCCGACTAGCGGTTCCTACGAGCAGTACTTC	CAINPTSGSYEQYF
TRBV19	TRBJ1-2	once	.	TGTGCCAGTTCTCGGTGGGGGTCAGCAAGTGGTTCGGAGGGCTACACCTTC	CASSRWGSASGSEGYTF
TRBV2	TRBJ1-2	.	TRBD1	TGTGCCAGCGACAGGGCTCTGAGGGGCTACACCTTC	CASDRALRGYTF
TRBV2	TRBJ1-1	few	TRBD1	TGTGCCAGCAGCCCCGACAGGGCCACTGAAGCTTTCTTT	CASSPDRATEAFF
TRBV18	TRBJ1-2	.	.	TGTGCCAGCTCTCCCACAAGGCCGAAACTAACTTATGGCTACACCTTC	CASSPTRPKLTYGYTF
TRBV11-2	TRBJ2-5	.	TRBD1	TGTGCCAGCAGCTTGGGGACAGGGGGCGCAGAGACCCAGTACTTC	CASSLGTGGAETQYF
TRBV23-1	TRBJ2-1	.	TRBD2	TGCGCCAGCAGTCAATCTAGCGGGGGCCCCACTTACAATGAGCAGTTCTTC	CASSQSSGGPTYNEQFF
TRBV10-3	TRBJ1-6	.	.	TGTGCCATCAGTGAGTCATGGACCCGGAGCGACTCACCCCTCCACTTT	CAISESWTRSDSPLHF
TRBV6-6	TRBJ2-7	.	.	TGTGCCAGCAGTTACGGGGTCCCTTCGGAGCAGTACTTC	CASSYGVPSEQYF
TRBV20-1	TRBJ2-3	once	TRBD2	TGCAGTGCTACAACTAGCGGGGGGAGGTATTTT	CSATTSGGRYF